The entry below describes one T cell receptor (beta chain). Trimming shortened V by 9 bases and J by 3 bases, and 11 bases separated the two germline ends. The CDR3 is 13 residues long. Germline CDR1 reads MNHNY; CDR2 reads SVGAGI (reference sequence). These data come from a study of cytomegalovirus exposure and HLA in healthy donors. The method was immunoSEQ multiplex PCR; TCRdb's version includes in-frame clones alone and lacks a portion of them. The sample includes roughly 120,000 clones, more than 70% seen only once; the top ten take approximately 2%. The origin of this receptor is a man between 18 and 35 years old in good health and CMV-seronegative. Sequenced sample: PBMCs. The V gene is TRBV6-6, the J gene TRBJ1-4; D not certain. The CDR3 sequence is CASTEIANEKLFF. The CDR3 DNA reads as TGTGCCAGTACCGAGATCGCTAATGAAAAACTGTTTTTT.